A selection of T cell receptor beta chains follows, all from one sample in a study of OX40 agonist ivuxolimab in advanced cancers. Some clones are missing from TCRdb's copy, which holds only in-frame ones; the method was immunoSEQ multiplex PCR. The table includes around 30,000 clones, approximately 86% detected once. Here the sequenced sample was CD4+ or CD8+ T cells sorted from blood, taken in a trial of the OX40 agonist ivuxolimab. The receptors derive from an adult with an advanced solid tumor such as melanoma, head and neck, liver or kidney cancer. The CDR3 runs from the conserved cysteine through the conserved F or W. Fields, in order: V gene, D gene, clone size, J gene, CDR3 protein, CDR3 DNA. D genes are given only for firm matches. Expanded clones get a size class; other rows say once, few or many, or leave the size out.

V gene: TRBV10-1; D gene: TRBD1; clone size: .; J gene: TRBJ1-1; CDR3 protein: CASSRTGLNTEAFF; CDR3 DNA: TGCGCCAGCAGTCGGACAGGACTGAACACTGAAGCTTTCTTT
V gene: TRBV6-5; D gene: TRBD1; clone size: .; J gene: TRBJ2-1; CDR3 protein: CASRERDRTYNEQFF; CDR3 DNA: TGTGCCAGCAGAGAAAGGGACAGGACCTACAATGAGCAGTTCTTC
V gene: TRBV11-3; D gene: .; clone size: .; J gene: TRBJ2-7; CDR3 protein: CASSLGSYEQYF; CDR3 DNA: TGTGCCAGCAGCCTCGGTAGCTACGAGCAGTACTTC
V gene: TRBV9; D gene: .; clone size: .; J gene: TRBJ2-3; CDR3 protein: CASGASGTDTQYF; CDR3 DNA: TGTGCCAGCGGGGCTAGCGGCACAGATACGCAGTATTTT
V gene: TRBV9; D gene: .; clone size: .; J gene: TRBJ2-2; CDR3 protein: CASSLQGGTNTGELFF; CDR3 DNA: TGTGCCAGCAGCCTTCAGGGGGGAACGAACACCGGGGAGCTGTTTTTT
V gene: TRBV6-5; D gene: .; clone size: .; J gene: TRBJ2-7; CDR3 protein: CASRGRDNPYEQYF; CDR3 DNA: TGTGCCAGCAGGGGCCGCGACAATCCCTACGAGCAGTACTTC
V gene: TRBV6-1; D gene: .; clone size: .; J gene: TRBJ2-2; CDR3 protein: CASSEDHLGAGELFF; CDR3 DNA: TGTGCCAGCAGTGAAGACCACCTAGGGGCCGGGGAGCTGTTTTTT
V gene: TRBV5-1; D gene: .; clone size: .; J gene: TRBJ2-1; CDR3 protein: CASSLVSWGISYNEQFF; CDR3 DNA: TGCGCCAGCAGCTTGGTCTCGTGGGGAATCTCCTACAATGAGCAGTTCTTC
V gene: TRBV7-9; D gene: .; clone size: .; J gene: TRBJ2-1; CDR3 protein: CASKRGGNNEQFF; CDR3 DNA: TGTGCCAGCAAGAGGGGGGGGAACAATGAGCAGTTCTTC
V gene: TRBV7-9; D gene: .; clone size: .; J gene: TRBJ2-6; CDR3 protein: CASSFGGANVLTF; CDR3 DNA: TGTGCCAGCAGCTTCGGAGGGGCCAACGTCCTGACTTTC
V gene: TRBV4-1; D gene: .; clone size: .; J gene: TRBJ2-7; CDR3 protein: CASSQGGLGNEQYF; CDR3 DNA: TGCGCCAGCAGCCAAGGGGGTTTAGGAAACGAGCAGTACTTC
V gene: TRBV6-1; D gene: TRBD1; clone size: .; J gene: TRBJ2-3; CDR3 protein: CASSDLRNRGLDTDTQYF; CDR3 DNA: TGTGCCAGCAGTGACCTGCGGAACAGGGGGCTGGACACAGATACGCAGTATTTT
V gene: TRBV5-1; D gene: TRBD1; clone size: .; J gene: TRBJ2-2; CDR3 protein: CASSLGGTGLTGELFF; CDR3 DNA: TGCGCCAGCAGCCTTGGAGGGACAGGCCTCACCGGGGAGCTGTTTTTT
V gene: TRBV6-5; D gene: .; clone size: .; J gene: TRBJ2-7; CDR3 protein: CASSYSPYEQYF; CDR3 DNA: TGTGCCAGCAGTTACTCGCCGTACGAGCAGTACTTC
V gene: TRBV2; D gene: TRBD2; clone size: .; J gene: TRBJ2-3; CDR3 protein: CASSGEGISTDTQYF; CDR3 DNA: TGTGCCAGCAGTGGGGAGGGGATTAGCACAGATACGCAGTATTTT
V gene: TRBV13; D gene: .; clone size: .; J gene: TRBJ1-4; CDR3 protein: CASSLRKTNEKLFF; CDR3 DNA: TGTGCCAGCAGCTTGCGTAAAACTAATGAAAAACTGTTTTTT
V gene: TRBV29-1; D gene: TRBD2; clone size: .; J gene: TRBJ2-1; CDR3 protein: CSALGLAEYNEQFF; CDR3 DNA: TGCAGCGCGCTGGGACTAGCGGAATACAATGAGCAGTTCTTC
V gene: TRBV28; D gene: TRBD1; clone size: .; J gene: TRBJ2-5; CDR3 protein: CASSTTGGDIQETQYF; CDR3 DNA: TGTGCCAGCAGTACCACAGGGGGCGACATCCAAGAGACCCAGTACTTC
V gene: TRBV7-2; D gene: TRBD2; clone size: .; J gene: TRBJ2-5; CDR3 protein: CASSLNSGLAGETQYF; CDR3 DNA: TGTGCCAGCAGCTTAAACAGCGGACTAGCGGGAGAGACCCAGTACTTC
V gene: TRBV19; D gene: .; clone size: .; J gene: TRBJ2-7; CDR3 protein: CASSIRGFAYEQYF; CDR3 DNA: TGTGCCAGTAGTATCCGGGGGTTTGCCTACGAGCAGTACTTC
V gene: TRBV14; D gene: .; clone size: once; J gene: TRBJ2-7; CDR3 protein: CASSPRDTLYEQYF; CDR3 DNA: TGTGCCAGCAGCCCCCGGGACACACTCTACGAGCAGTACTTC
V gene: TRBV6-1; D gene: .; clone size: .; J gene: TRBJ2-1; CDR3 protein: CASSHWEDAYNEQFF; CDR3 DNA: TGTGCCAGCAGCCATTGGGAGGACGCCTACAATGAGCAGTTCTTC
V gene: TRBV6-6; D gene: .; clone size: .; J gene: TRBJ2-4; CDR3 protein: CASRLRGPPDIQYF; CDR3 DNA: TGTGCCAGCAGACTGCGCGGCCCCCCGGACATTCAGTACTTC
V gene: TRBV9; D gene: TRBD1; clone size: .; J gene: TRBJ2-2; CDR3 protein: CASSVSRQGANTGELFF; CDR3 DNA: TGTGCCAGCAGCGTATCTAGACAGGGGGCGAACACCGGGGAGCTGTTTTTT